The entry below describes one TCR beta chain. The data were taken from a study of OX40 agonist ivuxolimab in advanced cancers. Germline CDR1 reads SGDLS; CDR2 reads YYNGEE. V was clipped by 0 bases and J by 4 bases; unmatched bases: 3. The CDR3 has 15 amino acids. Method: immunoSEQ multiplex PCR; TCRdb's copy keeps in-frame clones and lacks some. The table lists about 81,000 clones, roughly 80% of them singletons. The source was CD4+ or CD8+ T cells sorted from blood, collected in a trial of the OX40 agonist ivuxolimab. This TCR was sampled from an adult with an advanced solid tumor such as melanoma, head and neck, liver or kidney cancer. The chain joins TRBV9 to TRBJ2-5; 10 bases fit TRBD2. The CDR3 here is CASSVVPSGGETQYF. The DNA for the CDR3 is TGTGCCAGCAGCGTAGTTCCTAGCGGGGGAGAGACCCAGTACTTC.